The present T cell receptor (beta chain) was sequenced within a study of blood T cell repertoires in COVID-19. On the study more broadly: The analysed material was cDNA or gDNA that came from T cells, B-cell-depleted T cells, or PBMCs.

Study processing details: Using reference gene primer amplification, nucleated cell counts were estimated. TCRdb's table, derived via immunoSEQ multiplex PCR, lists solely in-frame clones and lacks some. V, J and clone size derive from that table, while D and trimming were established from the DNA sequence. The repertoire has about 250,000 clones, 80% to 95% of them found once; the top ten carry roughly 0.79%. CDR3 size: 15 residues. CDR1 is PRHDT, CDR2 FYEKMQ, per germline (reference sequence). V trimming: 6 bases; J trimming: 5 bases; junction bases outside the gene matches: 10. The source is a man aged 25 to 40 with COVID-19, enrolled during active disease. This sequence joins TRBV13 and TRBJ2-7, with TRBD2 matching over 10 bases. The sequencing sample was made of peripheral blood. The CDR3 DNA reads as TGTGCCAGCAGTCGAACTAGCGGGGTTACGGACGAGCAGTACTTC. Translation gives CASSRTSGVTDEQYF.